The 14 T cell receptor beta chains presented below share a single source sample, sequenced in a study of cytomegalovirus exposure and HLA in healthy donors. The PCR was carried out with 60 Vbeta primers and 13 Jbeta primers. Repertoires were generated with immunoSEQ multiplex PCR, while TCRdb's copy carries only in-frame clones and drops some. Here the sample spans 250,000 or so clones, more than 70% being singletons. Sequencing was done on a sample of PBMCs. These TCRs come from a human donor in good health.

This chain connects TRBV30 to TRBJ2-1, with a possible D match to TRBD2 (6 bases). This CDR3 contains 15 residues. Trimming cost V 5 bases and J 10 bases, with 24 bases left between them. The germline V gene encodes CDR1 GTSNPN and CDR2 SVGIG (reference sequence). DNA of the CDR3: TGTGCCTGGCGACCGGGACTGGCACTATGGAGCGAGCAGTTCTTC. Translation gives CAWRPGLALWSEQFF.

V is TRBV18 and J is TRBJ2-7; 10 positions agree with TRBD1. CDR1 is KGHSH, CDR2 LQKENI, per germline. V dropped 4 bases and J dropped 5; count of bases not matched to a gene: 5. The CDR3 extends over 14 amino acids. The CDR3 region has the DNA TGTGCCAGCTCACAGGGACAGGGGCACAACGAGCAGTACTTC. It codes for CASSQGQGHNEQYF. Supplemented by reference TRBV18 and TRBJ2-7, the full variable domain reads NAGVMQNPRHLVRRRGQEARLRCSPMKGHSHVYWYRQLPEEGLKFMVYLQKENIIDESGMPKERFSAEFPKEGPSILRIQQVVRGDSAAYFCASSQGQGHNEQYFGPGTRLTVT.

The rearrangement links TRBV7-9 to TRBJ1-2; D not resolved. This CDR3 spans 13 amino acids. Trimming shortened V by 3 bases and J by 4 bases, and 9 bases separated the two germline ends. CDR1 and CDR2 (germline): SEHNR, FQNEAQ (reference sequence). CDR3 DNA: TGTGCCAGCAGCTTTGAACAGAGCTATGGCTACACCTTC. Protein: CASSFEQSYGYTF.

This clone was seen only once. The J gene is TRBJ2-2, the V gene TRBV5-5; D may be TRBD2 (5 bases). The V end lost 0 bases, the J end lost 7 bases, and 7 bases lay between the germline ends. The CDR3 has 13 amino acids. CDR1 SGHKS and CDR2 YYEKEE come from the germline V gene (reference sequence). CDR3 bases: TGTGCCAGCAGCTTGGGAGGGATCGGGGAGCTGTTTTTT. Protein: CASSLGGIGELFF. The entire variable domain, with the rest obtained from reference TRBV5-5 and TRBJ2-2, is as follows: DAGVTQSPTHLIKTRGQQVTLRCSPISGHKSVSWYQQVLGQGPQFIFQYYEKEERGRGNFPDRFSARQFPNYSSELNVNALLLGDSALYLCASSLGGIGELFFGEGSRLTVL.

V gene TRBV15 combines with J gene TRBJ2-7; no definite D call. This CDR3 has 16 amino acids. The germline V gene encodes CDR1 LNHNV and CDR2 YYDKDF (reference sequence). Trimming shortened V by 0 bases and J by 2 bases, and 14 bases separated the two germline ends. This chain's CDR3 is CATSRDLGANPYEQYF. In nucleotides, the CDR3 is TGTGCCACCAGCAGAGATTTAGGAGCGAACCCCTACGAGCAGTACTTC. Supplemented by reference TRBV15 and TRBJ2-7, the full variable domain reads DAMVIQNPRYQVTQFGKPVTLSCSQTLNHNVMYWYQQKSSQAPKLLFHYYDKDFNNEADTPDNFQSRRPNTSFCFLDIRSPGLGDTAMYLCATSRDLGANPYEQYFGPGTRLTVT.

The rearrangement uses TRBV23-1 and TRBJ1-4; the match to TRBD1 covers 7 bases. TRBV23-1 is sorted into the ORF group, with uncertain function. This CDR3 comprises 16 residues. V lost 2 bases and J lost 4; bases outside the gene matches: 7. CDR3 loop: CASSQPRTGDNEKLFF. CDR3 bases: TGCGCCAGCAGTCAACCCCGGACAGGAGATAATGAAAAACTGTTTTTT.

The V gene is TRBV15, the J gene TRBJ1-4, with D perhaps matching TRBD1 (5 bases). This CDR3 contains 14 residues. The V gene's germline CDR1 is LNHNV and CDR2 YYDKDF (reference sequence). V was trimmed by 6 bases and J by 3 bases, leaving 11 bases between them. CDR3 nucleotides: TGTGCCACCAGGCCGACAGTTTCTAATGAAAAACTGTTTTTT. Residues: CATRPTVSNEKLFF. Full variable domain (rest looked up from reference TRBV15 and TRBJ1-4): DAMVIQNPRYQVTQFGKPVTLSCSQTLNHNVMYWYQQKSSQAPKLLFHYYDKDFNNEADTPDNFQSRRPNTSFCFLDIRSPGLGDTAMYLCATRPTVSNEKLFFGSGTQLSVL.

This chain connects TRBV13 to TRBJ1-2, with D unresolved. Germline CDR1 PRHDT, CDR2 FYEKMQ (reference sequence). The V end lost 5 bases, the J end lost 0 bases, and 7 bases lay between the germline ends. This CDR3 is built from 13 residues. CDR3 nucleotides: TGTGCCAGCAGCACGAGTTCTAACTATGGCTACACCTTC. It codes for CASSTSSNYGYTF.

V is TRBV28 and J is TRBJ2-7; 15 bases fit TRBD2. With V trimmed by 5 bases and J by 4 bases, 6 bases remained unmatched. The CDR3 totals 16 residues. The germline CDR1 and CDR2 sequences are MDHEN and SYDVKM. The CDR3 region has the DNA TGTGCCAGCAGTGTTGGAGGGACTAGCGGGAGGTACGAGCAGTACTTC. Translation gives CASSVGGTSGRYEQYF.

The CDR3 sequence is CAISAVAGEDYEQYF. Written as DNA, the CDR3 is TGTGCCATCAGTGCGGTAGCGGGAGAAGATTACGAGCAGTACTTC. The chain links TRBV10-3 to TRBJ2-7, with TRBD2 matching over 9 bases. The V gene's germline CDR1 is ENHRY and CDR2 SYGVKD. The CDR3 loop spans 15 amino acids. Unmatched junction bases numbered 8, after V lost 4 bases and J lost 4 bases.

J is TRBJ2-5 and V is TRBV2; 7 nucleotides match TRBD2. V gave up 5 bases and J gave up 4 bases; unmatched junction bases: 7. This CDR3 spans 14 amino acids. Germline CDR1 is SNHLY and CDR2 is FYNNEI. The CDR3 nucleotides read TGTGCCAGCAGTCTCTCGGGGAGGGGAGAGACCCAGTACTTC. It encodes CASSLSGRGETQYF. Variable domain in full (rest from reference TRBV2 and TRBJ2-5): EPEVTQTPSHQVTQMGQEVILRCVPISNHLYFYWYRQILGQKVEFLVSFYNNEISEKSEIFDDQFSVERPDGSNFTLKIRSTKLEDSAMYFCASSLSGRGETQYFGPGTRLLVL.

Here the CDR3 DNA reads TGCGCCAGCAGCTTGGTGTTAGCGGGAGTACAGAGCGAGCAGTACTTC. This encodes CASSLVLAGVQSEQYF. This chain uses TRBV5-1 with TRBJ2-7, with 9 bases matching TRBD2. The junction had 10 bases not matched to a gene; V was cut back by 0 bases and J by 6 bases. Germline V lookup: CDR1 SGHRS, CDR2 YFSETQ. This CDR3 region has 16 residues.

This chain uses TRBV10-3 with TRBJ1-1, with TRBD1 as a possible D gene (5 bases). The CDR3 spans 14 residues. Germline loops: CDR1 ENHRY, CDR2 SYGVKD. Trimming took 2 bases from V and 0 from J, leaving 7 bases between them. The CDR3 bases are TGTGCCATCAGTGAGGGACAACTGAACACTGAAGCTTTCTTT. Translation: CAISEGQLNTEAFF.

This clone was observed once. The chain carries TRBV5-4 and TRBJ2-2; no firm D call. The ends were cut back, 0 bases at V and 5 bases at J, with 14 bases in the middle. The CDR3 contains 16 residues. Germline V gene sequence: CDR1 SGHNT, CDR2 YYREEE (reference sequence). For the CDR3, the DNA is TGTGCCAGCAGCTTGGCTAGTCGTTTTGTGACCGGGGAGCTGTTTTTT. Amino acids: CASSLASRFVTGELFF.